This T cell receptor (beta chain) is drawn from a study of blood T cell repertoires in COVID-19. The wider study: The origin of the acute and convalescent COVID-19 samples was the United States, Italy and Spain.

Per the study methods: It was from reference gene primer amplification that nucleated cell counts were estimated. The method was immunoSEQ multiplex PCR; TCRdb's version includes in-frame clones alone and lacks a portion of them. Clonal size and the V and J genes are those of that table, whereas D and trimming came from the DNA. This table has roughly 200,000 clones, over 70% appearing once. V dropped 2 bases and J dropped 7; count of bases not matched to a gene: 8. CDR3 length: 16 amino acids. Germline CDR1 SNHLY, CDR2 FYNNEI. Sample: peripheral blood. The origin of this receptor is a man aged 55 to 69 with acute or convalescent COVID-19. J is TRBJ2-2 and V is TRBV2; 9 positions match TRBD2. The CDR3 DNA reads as TGTGCCAGCAGTGAACAGCCGGGACTAGCCTTCGGGGAGCTGTTTTTT. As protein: CASSEQPGLAFGELFF.